Sequencing of this T cell receptor (beta chain) was carried out in a study of early T cells in non-severe SARS-CoV-2 infection. Turning to the study itself: Chains from this unsorted whole-blood bulk RNA could not be paired. General study findings and limits: There was a bias toward anti-spike CD8 responses in VDJdb matching, which missed private and CD4 specificities.

The germline gives CDR1 SGHRS, CDR2 YFSETQ. This CDR3 is 15 amino acids long. V was shortened by 0 bases and J by 0 bases, with 9 bases between the two germline ends. Individual cDNA molecules received unique molecular identifiers during library preparation. TCRdb reprocessed the 5' RACE reads with MiXCR, giving one entry per CDR3 protein. Here the sample spans almost 85,000 distinct CDR3 sequences, 9% to 13% being singletons. This clonotype was seen repeatedly, ten times or more. Its specificity is not known. Sequencing was performed on whole blood. The gene calls are TRBV5-1 and TRBJ1-1, with D hard to call. This receptor was taken from an adult who was a healthcare worker with PCR-confirmed SARS-CoV-2 infection or an uninfected control (not recorded which). The DNA of the CDR3 is TGCGCCAGCAGCTTGGTTCGGGCGGTGAACACTGAAGCTTTCTTT. This translates into CASSLVRAVNTEAFF.